The 16 T cell receptor beta chains below all came from one sample that was sequenced in a study of T cell responses to AZD1222 COVID-19 vaccine. Sequenced by immunoSEQ multiplex PCR; TCRdb stores in-frame clones only, minus some. The sample comprises 100,000 to 150,000 clones, 85% to 95% of which are singletons, and around 7% rests with the top ten. The sequences come from peripheral blood, collected on day 0 of AZD1222 vaccination. These receptors were collected from an adult in good health.

This sequence joins TRBV5-5 and TRBJ2-2; 10 bases are shared with TRBD2. The CDR3 is 15 residues long. Losses at the gene ends were 2 bases for V and 7 bases for J; bases not matched to a gene: 5. CDR1 is SGHKS, CDR2 YYEKEE, per germline (reference sequence). The CDR3 is CASSLAGGPLGELFF. As DNA, the CDR3 is TGTGCCAGCAGCTTAGCGGGAGGGCCTCTCGGGGAGCTGTTTTTT.

The chain joins TRBV5-4 to TRBJ2-5, with TRBD2 identical over 11 bases. The length of the CDR3 is 14 residues. V shed 4 bases and J 3 bases; nucleotides not matched to a gene: 2. The germline CDR1 and CDR2 sequences are SGHNT and YYREEE (reference sequence). The CDR3 DNA is TGTGCCAGCAGCAGGGGACTAGCGGAAGAGACCCAGTACTTC. Encoded protein: CASSRGLAEETQYF. Combining the CDR3 with reference TRBV5-4 and TRBJ2-5 gives the whole variable domain ETGVTQSPTHLIKTRGQQVTLRCSSQSGHNTVSWYQQALGQGPQFIFQYYREEENGRGNFPPRFSGLQFPNYSSELNVNALELDDSALYLCASSRGLAEETQYFGPGTRLLVL.

The chain is built from TRBV2 and TRBJ2-3, with 14 bases aligning to TRBD2. Trimming cost V 3 bases and J 1 base; bases outside gene matches: 15. Germline CDR1 reads SNHLY; CDR2 reads FYNNEI. The CDR3 length is 21 residues. CDR3 bases: TGTGCCAGCAGTGAGCAGGTCCCGGGACTAGCGGGAGTGGGTGGCACAGATACGCAGTATTTT. This sequence encodes CASSEQVPGLAGVGGTDTQYF.

V and J are TRBV4-1 and TRBJ1-6; possibly TRBD1 for D (6 bases). CDR3 size: 17 residues. V was clipped by 4 bases and J by 1 base, with 14 bases between them. Germline values: CDR1 MGHRA, CDR2 YSYEKL. The CDR3 is CASSPLGGPSYNSPLHF. The CDR3 DNA sequence: TGCGCCAGCAGCCCCCTAGGGGGGCCGTCCTATAATTCACCCCTCCACTTT.

This rearrangement joins TRBV6-5 to TRBJ1-1; D not certain. The CDR3 is 16 amino acids. The V end lost 4 bases, the J end lost 4 bases, and 19 bases lay between the germline ends. Germline V gene sequence: CDR1 MNHEY, CDR2 SVGAGI. CDR3 bases: TGTGCCAGCAGTTTCCAGAGAGGGAGTATCGGCACTGAAGCTTTCTTT. It codes for CASSFQRGSIGTEAFF.

The chain combines TRBV7-6 with TRBJ1-5, with D perhaps TRBD1 (5 bases). Looked up from germline, CDR1 is SGHVS and CDR2 is FNYEAQ. The CDR3 is made up of 13 amino acids. Trimming took off 2 bases at V and 4 bases at J, with 6 bases between the two ends. CDR3: CASSLKGNQPQHF. The DNA for the CDR3 is TGTGCCAGCAGCTTAAAGGGGAATCAGCCCCAGCATTTT.

In its sample, this clone was seen once. This sequence joins TRBV9 and TRBJ2-2; 10 nucleotides align to TRBD2. Losses at the gene ends were 4 bases for V and 6 bases for J; bases not matched to a gene: 3. The CDR3 loop spans 14 amino acids. The germline V gene encodes CDR1 SGDLS and CDR2 YYNGEE. CDR3 loop: CASSQSGRAGELFF. CDR3 nucleotide sequence: TGTGCCAGCAGCCAAAGCGGGAGGGCCGGGGAGCTGTTTTTT.

This sequence joins TRBV20-1 and TRBJ2-3; D gene unclear. V was trimmed by 5 bases and J by 6 bases, leaving 6 bases between them. Per the germline V gene, CDR1 is DFQATT and CDR2 is SNEGSKA (reference sequence). CDR3 size: 10 residues. CDR3 sequence: CSAPGDTQYF. CDR3 sequence (DNA): TGCAGTGCTCCCGGGGATACGCAGTATTTT.

CDR3 nucleotide sequence: TGTGCCAGCAGCCCCGGGACAACCAACACTGAAGCTTTCTTT. It is translated as CASSPGTTNTEAFF. The rearrangement joins TRBV5-5 to TRBJ1-1; weak D call: TRBD1 (6 bases). Germline CDR1 reads SGHKS; CDR2 reads YYEKEE (reference sequence). V was cut by 4 bases and J by 2 bases, with 12 bases left in between. The CDR3 totals 14 residues.

The chain joins TRBV23-1 to TRBJ2-7, with 7 positions matching TRBD2. TRBV23-1 counts as an open reading frame of uncertain function. This CDR3 contains 15 residues. V shed 0 bases and J 4 bases; nucleotides not matched to a gene: 6. The CDR3 reads CASSQSRGRYYEQYF. In nucleotides, the CDR3 is TGCGCCAGCAGTCAATCGCGCGGGAGATATTACGAGCAGTACTTC.

This chain connects TRBV5-1 to TRBJ2-2, with 13 bases aligning to TRBD2. This CDR3 is built from 17 residues. Germline CDR1 and CDR2: SGHRS and YFSETQ. V was pared by 3 bases and J by 8 bases, with 10 bases of the junction left unmatched. Here the CDR3 DNA reads TGCGCCAGCAGCTGGACTAGCGGGAGCCCTCGACCAGGGGAGCTGTTTTTT. It specifies CASSWTSGSPRPGELFF. The full variable domain, with the rest looked up from reference TRBV5-1 and TRBJ2-2, is KAGVTQTPRYLIKTRGQQVTLSCSPISGHRSVSWYQQTPGQGLQFLFEYFSETQRNKGNFPGRFSGRQFSNSRSEMNVSTLELGDSALYLCASSWTSGSPRPGELFFGEGSRLTVL.

The V and J genes are TRBV5-1 and TRBJ1-1; TRBD1 is a possible D gene (5 bases). This CDR3 is 15 amino acids long. Germline assignment: CDR1 SGHRS and CDR2 YFSETQ. V dropped 3 bases and J dropped 1 base, with 13 bases sitting between them. This CDR3 is CASSYWTGENTEAFF. As DNA, the CDR3 is TGCGCCAGCAGCTACTGGACGGGGGAGAACACTGAAGCTTTCTTT.

This rearrangement joins TRBV29-1 to TRBJ2-1; TRBD1 might be the D (5 bases). The CDR3 spans 15 residues. V lost 0 bases, J lost 4 bases, and 13 bases lay in between. Germline assignment: CDR1 SQVTM and CDR2 ANQGSEA. CDR3 bases: TGCAGCGTTGAAGATCTAGGGGTCCCTTACAATGAGCAGTTCTTC. Its translation is CSVEDLGVPYNEQFF.

J is TRBJ2-2 and V is TRBV5-1; 7 positions match TRBD2. The germline gives CDR1 SGHRS, CDR2 YFSETQ. V lost 2 bases to trimming and J lost 5 bases; unmatched junction nucleotides: 6. CDR3 length equals 15 residues. CDR3 in amino acids: CASSLVAGETGELFF. As DNA, the CDR3 is TGCGCCAGCAGCTTAGTCGCGGGAGAAACCGGGGAGCTGTTTTTT.

The rearrangement links TRBV7-9 to TRBJ2-2; maybe TRBD2 (6 bases). The germline V gene has CDR1 SEHNR and CDR2 FQNEAQ (reference sequence). Trimming cost V 5 bases and J 0 bases, with 16 bases left between them. CDR3 size: 17 residues. In nucleotides, the CDR3 is TGTGCCAGCAGCCGGACCCATGGGACTTCGAACACCGGGGAGCTGTTTTTT. Its translation: CASSRTHGTSNTGELFF. The full variable domain, completed using reference TRBV7-9 and TRBJ2-2, is DTGVSQNPRHKITKRGQNVTFRCDPISEHNRLYWYRQTLGQGPEFLTYFQNEAQLEKSRLLSDRFSAERPKGSFSTLEIQRTEQGDSAMYLCASSRTHGTSNTGELFFGEGSRLTVL.

This clone has a single count. The CDR3 reads CASSYFGGGETQYF. DNA of the CDR3: TGTGCCAGCAGTTACTTTGGGGGAGGAGAGACCCAGTACTTC. The J gene is TRBJ2-5, the V gene TRBV6-5, with a weak D call TRBD2 (6 bases). Germline V lookup: CDR1 MNHEY, CDR2 SVGAGI. The CDR3 sequence is 14 residues long. Trimming pared 1 base from V and 4 bases from J, leaving 10 bases between.